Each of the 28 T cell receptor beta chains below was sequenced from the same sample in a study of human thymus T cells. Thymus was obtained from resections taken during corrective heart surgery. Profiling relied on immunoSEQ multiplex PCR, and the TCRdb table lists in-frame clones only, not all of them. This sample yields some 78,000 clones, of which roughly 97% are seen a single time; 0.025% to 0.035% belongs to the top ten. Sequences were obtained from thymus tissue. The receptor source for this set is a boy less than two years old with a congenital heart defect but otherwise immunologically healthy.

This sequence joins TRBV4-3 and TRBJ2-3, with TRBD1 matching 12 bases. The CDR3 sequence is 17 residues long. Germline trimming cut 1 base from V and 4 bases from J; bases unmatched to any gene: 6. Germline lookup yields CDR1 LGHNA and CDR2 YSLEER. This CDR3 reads CASSQVGTGGKADTQYF. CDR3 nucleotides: TGCGCCAGCAGCCAAGTGGGGACAGGGGGCAAAGCAGATACGCAGTATTTT.

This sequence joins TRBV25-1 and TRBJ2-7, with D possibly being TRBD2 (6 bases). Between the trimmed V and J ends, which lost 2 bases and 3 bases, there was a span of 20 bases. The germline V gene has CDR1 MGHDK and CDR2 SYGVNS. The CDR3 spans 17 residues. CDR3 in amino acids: CASSEPTGDGSVYEQYF. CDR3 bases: TGTGCCAGCAGTGAACCGACGGGCGACGGGAGTGTCTACGAGCAGTACTTC.

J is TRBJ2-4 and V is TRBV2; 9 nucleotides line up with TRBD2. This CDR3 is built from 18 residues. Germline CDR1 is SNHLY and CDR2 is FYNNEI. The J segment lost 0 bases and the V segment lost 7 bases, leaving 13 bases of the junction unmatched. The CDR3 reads CASTLMGAGGIAKNIQYF. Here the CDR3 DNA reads TGTGCCAGCACCCTAATGGGAGCGGGGGGAATAGCCAAAAACATTCAGTACTTC.

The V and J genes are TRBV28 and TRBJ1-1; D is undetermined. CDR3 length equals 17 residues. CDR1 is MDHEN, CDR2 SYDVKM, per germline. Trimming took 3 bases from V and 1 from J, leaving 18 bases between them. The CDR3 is CASSFVPARSENTEAFF. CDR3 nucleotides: TGTGCCAGCAGTTTCGTACCGGCCCGGTCGGAGAACACTGAAGCTTTCTTT.

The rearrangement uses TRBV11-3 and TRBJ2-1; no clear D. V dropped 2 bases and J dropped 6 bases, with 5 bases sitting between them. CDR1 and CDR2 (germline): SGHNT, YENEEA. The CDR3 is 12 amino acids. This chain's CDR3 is CASSLSPNEQFF. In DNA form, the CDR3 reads TGTGCCAGCAGCTTATCTCCCAATGAGCAGTTCTTC.

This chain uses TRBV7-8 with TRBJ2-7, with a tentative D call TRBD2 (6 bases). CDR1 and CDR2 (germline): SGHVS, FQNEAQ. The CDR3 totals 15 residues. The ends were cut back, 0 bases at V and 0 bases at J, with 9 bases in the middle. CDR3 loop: CASSLAEGPSYEQYF. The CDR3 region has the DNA TGTGCCAGCAGCTTAGCGGAGGGCCCCTCCTACGAGCAGTACTTC.

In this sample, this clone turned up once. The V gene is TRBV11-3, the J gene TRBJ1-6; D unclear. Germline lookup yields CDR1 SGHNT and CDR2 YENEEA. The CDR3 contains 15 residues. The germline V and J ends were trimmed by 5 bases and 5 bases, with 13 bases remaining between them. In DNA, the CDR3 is TGTGCCAGCAGCCCGCATTATGCCCATAATTCACCCCTCCACTTT. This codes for CASSPHYAHNSPLHF. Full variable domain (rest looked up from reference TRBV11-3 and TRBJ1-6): EAGVVQSPRYKIIEKKQPVAFWCNPISGHNTLYWYLQNLGQGPELLIRYENEEAVDDSQLPKDRFSAERLKGVDSTLKIQPAELGDSAVYLCASSPHYAHNSPLHFGNGTRLTVT.

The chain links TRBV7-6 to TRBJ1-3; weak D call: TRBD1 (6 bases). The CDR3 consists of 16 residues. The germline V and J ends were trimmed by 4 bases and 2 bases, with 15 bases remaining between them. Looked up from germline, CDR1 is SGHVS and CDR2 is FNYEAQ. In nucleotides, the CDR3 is TGTGCCAGCAGCTCCAGCGGGGGGGCGGCTGGAAACACCATATATTTT. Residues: CASSSSGGAAGNTIYF.

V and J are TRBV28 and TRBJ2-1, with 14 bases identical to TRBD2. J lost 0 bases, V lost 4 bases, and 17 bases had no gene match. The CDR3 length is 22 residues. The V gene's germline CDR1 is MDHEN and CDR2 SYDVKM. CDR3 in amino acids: CASSSYPRTSGRPKSSYNEQFF. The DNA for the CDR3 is TGTGCCAGCAGTTCCTACCCTCGGACTAGCGGGAGGCCTAAAAGCTCCTACAATGAGCAGTTCTTC.

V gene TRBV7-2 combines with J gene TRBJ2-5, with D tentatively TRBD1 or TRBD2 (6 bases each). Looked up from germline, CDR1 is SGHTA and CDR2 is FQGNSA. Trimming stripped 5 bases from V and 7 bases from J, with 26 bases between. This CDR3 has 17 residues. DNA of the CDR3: TGTGCCAGCAGCCGCCAGCAGGGGAAGCGCATGGGGGGGACCCAGTACTTC. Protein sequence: CASSRQQGKRMGGTQYF.

CDR3 region: CASSEGWEQHRDWETQYF. CDR3 nucleotide sequence: TGCGCCAGCAGTGAGGGGTGGGAGCAACACAGGGATTGGGAGACCCAGTACTTC. V and J are TRBV10-2 and TRBJ2-5, with D tentatively TRBD1 (6 bases). Trimming left V 2 bases short and J 5 bases short, with 24 bases between. The CDR3 sequence is 18 residues long. Per the germline V gene, CDR1 is WSHSY and CDR2 is SAAADI.

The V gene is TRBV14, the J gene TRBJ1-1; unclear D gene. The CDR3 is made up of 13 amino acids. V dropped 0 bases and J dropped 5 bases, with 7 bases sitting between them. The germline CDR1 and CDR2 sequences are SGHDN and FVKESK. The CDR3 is CASSQDWRTEAFF. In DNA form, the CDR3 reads TGTGCCAGCAGCCAAGATTGGAGGACTGAAGCTTTCTTT.

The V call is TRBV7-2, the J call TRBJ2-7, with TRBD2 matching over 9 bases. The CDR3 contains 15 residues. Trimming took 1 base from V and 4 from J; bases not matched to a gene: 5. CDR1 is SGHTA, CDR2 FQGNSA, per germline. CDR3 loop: CASSLGRLAVYEQYF. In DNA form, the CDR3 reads TGTGCCAGCAGCTTAGGGCGACTAGCGGTTTACGAGCAGTACTTC.

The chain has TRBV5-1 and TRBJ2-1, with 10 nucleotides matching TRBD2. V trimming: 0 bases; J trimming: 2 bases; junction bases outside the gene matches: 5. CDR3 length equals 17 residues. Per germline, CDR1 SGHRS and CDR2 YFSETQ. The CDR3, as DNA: TGCGCCAGCAGCTTGGAGGGACTAGCGCTGCCCTACAATGAGCAGTTCTTC. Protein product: CASSLEGLALPYNEQFF.

The CDR3 loop reads CAWTTKSSTEAFF. The CDR3 nucleotides are TGTGCCTGGACCACTAAGTCCAGCACTGAAGCTTTCTTT. The chain combines TRBV30 with TRBJ1-1, with D unresolved. Between the trimmed V and J ends, which lost 4 bases and 4 bases, there was a span of 13 bases. The V gene's germline CDR1 is GTSNPN and CDR2 SVGIG (reference sequence). This CDR3 contains 13 residues.

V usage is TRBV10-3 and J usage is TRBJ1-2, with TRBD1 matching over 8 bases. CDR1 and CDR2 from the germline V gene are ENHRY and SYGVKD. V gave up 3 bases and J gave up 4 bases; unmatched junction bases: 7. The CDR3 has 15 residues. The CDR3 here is CAISDPEGTGYGYTF. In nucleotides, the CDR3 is TGTGCCATCAGTGATCCCGAGGGGACAGGCTATGGCTACACCTTC.

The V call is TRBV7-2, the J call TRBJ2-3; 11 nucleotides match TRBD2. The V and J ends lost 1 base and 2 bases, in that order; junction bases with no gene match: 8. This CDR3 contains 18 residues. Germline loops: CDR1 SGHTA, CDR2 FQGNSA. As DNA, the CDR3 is TGTGCCAGCAGCTTAGTATCTAGCGGGGGGAAATACACAGATACGCAGTATTTT. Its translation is CASSLVSSGGKYTDTQYF.

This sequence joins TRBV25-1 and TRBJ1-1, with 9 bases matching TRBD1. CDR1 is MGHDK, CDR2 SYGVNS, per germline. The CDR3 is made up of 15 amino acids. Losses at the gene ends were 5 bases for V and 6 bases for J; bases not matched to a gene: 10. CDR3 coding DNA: TGTGCCAGCAGTTCCAGCGGACAGGGGAGGGCTGAAGCTTTCTTT. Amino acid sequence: CASSSSGQGRAEAFF.

Here the CDR3 DNA reads TGTGCCAGCAGCTTAGATTACTCGAGTATCTACGAGCAGTACTTC. The encoded protein is CASSLDYSSIYEQYF. The chain couples TRBV7-2 to TRBJ2-7, with unresolved D. Trimming took off 1 base at V and 3 bases at J, with 13 bases between the two ends. The germline V gene encodes CDR1 SGHTA and CDR2 FQGNSA. The CDR3 is 15 amino acids.

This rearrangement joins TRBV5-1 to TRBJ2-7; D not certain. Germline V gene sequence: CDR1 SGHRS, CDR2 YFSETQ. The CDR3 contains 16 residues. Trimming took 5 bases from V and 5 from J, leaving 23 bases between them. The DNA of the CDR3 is TGCGCCAGCAGAAGTTCATGGTTGGTACTTGGGGACGAGCAGTACTTC. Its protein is CASRSSWLVLGDEQYF.

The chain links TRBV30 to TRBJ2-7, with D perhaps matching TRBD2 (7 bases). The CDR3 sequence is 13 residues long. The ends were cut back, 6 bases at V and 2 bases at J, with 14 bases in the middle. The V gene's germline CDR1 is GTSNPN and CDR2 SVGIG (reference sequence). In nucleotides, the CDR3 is TGTGCCTGCCTAGGGGGGGGCCCCTACGAGCAGTACTTC. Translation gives CACLGGGPYEQYF.

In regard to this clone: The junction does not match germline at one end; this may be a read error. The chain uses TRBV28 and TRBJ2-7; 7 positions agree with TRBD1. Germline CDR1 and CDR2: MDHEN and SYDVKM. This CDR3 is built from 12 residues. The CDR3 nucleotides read TGTGCCAGCAGTTTAGGAAAGACAGGGTGTAGTTTC. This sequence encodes CASSLGKTGCSF.

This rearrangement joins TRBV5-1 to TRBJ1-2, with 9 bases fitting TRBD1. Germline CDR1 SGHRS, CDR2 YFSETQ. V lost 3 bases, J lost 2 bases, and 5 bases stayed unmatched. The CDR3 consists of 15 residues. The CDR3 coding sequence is TGCGCCAGCAGCTGTGTTACAGGGGGCAACTATGGCTACACCTTC. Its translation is CASSCVTGGNYGYTF.

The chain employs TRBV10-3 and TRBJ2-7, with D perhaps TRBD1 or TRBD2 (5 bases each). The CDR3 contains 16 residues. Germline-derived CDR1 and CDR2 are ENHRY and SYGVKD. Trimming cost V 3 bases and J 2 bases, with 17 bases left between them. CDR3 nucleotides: TGTGCCATCAGTGAAAAAGAGGGGATGAGCACCTACGAGCAGTACTTC. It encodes CAISEKEGMSTYEQYF.

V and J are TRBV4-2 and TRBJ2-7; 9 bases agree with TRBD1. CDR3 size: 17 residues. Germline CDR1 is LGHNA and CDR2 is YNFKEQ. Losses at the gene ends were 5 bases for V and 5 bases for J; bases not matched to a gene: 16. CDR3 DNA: TGTGCCAGCAGCGATAGGACAGGGGCCGACGTACCTCACGAGCAGTACTTC. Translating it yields CASSDRTGADVPHEQYF.

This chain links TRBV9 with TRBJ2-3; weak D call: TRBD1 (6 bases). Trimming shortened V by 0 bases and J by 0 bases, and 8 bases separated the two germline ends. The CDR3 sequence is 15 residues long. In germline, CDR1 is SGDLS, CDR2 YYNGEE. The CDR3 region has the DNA TGTGCCAGCAGCGTAGGTACAGGGAGCACAGATACGCAGTATTTT. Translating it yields CASSVGTGSTDTQYF.

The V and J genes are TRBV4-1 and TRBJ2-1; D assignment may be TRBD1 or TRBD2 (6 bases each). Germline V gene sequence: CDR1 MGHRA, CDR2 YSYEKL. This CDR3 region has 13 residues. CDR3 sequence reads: CATARVGGNEQFF. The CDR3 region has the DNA TGCGCTACAGCCAGGGTAGGGGGGAATGAGCAGTTCTTC.

CDR3 sequence reads: CASSLSGLAGEDHYNEQFF. DNA for the CDR3: TGTGCCAGCAGCTTATCGGGCCTAGCGGGGGAGGACCACTACAATGAGCAGTTCTTC. The chain joins TRBV7-2 to TRBJ2-1; TRBD2 aligns across 10 bases. The CDR3 sequence is 19 residues long. The germline V gene has CDR1 SGHTA and CDR2 FQGNSA. V shed 2 bases, J shed 3 bases, and the junction held 13 bases outside the gene matches.